Reported below is one TCR beta chain. Original data processing: Researchers report that nucleated cell counts were estimated from reference gene primer amplification. The assay was immunoSEQ multiplex PCR, and TCRdb's table has in-frame clones only and misses some. The DNA gave D and trimming, while V, J and clone size come from that table. Seen here are 110,000 or so clones, about nine tenths observed once, and the top ten hold about 7.4%. This sample was taken from a study of blood T cell repertoires in COVID-19. For the study at large: Collection of acute and convalescent COVID-19 samples took place in the United States, Italy and Spain. T cells, B-cell-depleted T cells, or PBMCs supplied cDNA or gDNA.

Trimming removed 1 base from V and 0 bases from J, with 13 bases in between. Per germline, CDR1 LNHNV and CDR2 YYDKDF (reference sequence). The CDR3 covers 17 residues. This TCR derives from a man in his 70s who had recovered from COVID-19. The chain recombines TRBV15 with TRBJ1-5; D not resolved. The specimen sequenced was peripheral blood. The CDR3 loop reads CATSRGPSTYSNQPQHF. In DNA form, the CDR3 reads TGTGCCACCAGCAGAGGTCCTAGCACGTATAGCAATCAGCCCCAGCATTTT.